This note documents a single T cell receptor (beta chain) sequence. Authors' data handling: Counts of nucleated cells, estimated from reference gene primer amplification, were obtained. TCRdb keeps only in-frame clones here, not all; method: immunoSEQ multiplex PCR. D and trimming were read from the DNA, whereas the V and J calls and clone size are those reported in that table. The table records roughly 400,000 clones, less than 95% of them present only once. The record originates from a study of blood T cell repertoires in COVID-19. Cohort 3 donors counted as recovered after two negative PCRs, clearance, or resolved symptoms. This CDR3 comprises 16 residues. Germline loops: CDR1 KGHSH, CDR2 LQKENI. V dropped 3 bases and J dropped 4; count of bases not matched to a gene: 10.

The TCR was taken from a man younger than 30 who had recovered from COVID-19. V usage is TRBV18 and J usage is TRBJ1-2; 8 nucleotides agree with TRBD1. The sequencing sample was made of PBMCs or T cells enriched from blood (not recorded which). The CDR3 spells CASSPAETGQGYGYTF. The CDR3 region has the DNA TGTGCCAGCTCACCGGCCGAAACCGGACAGGGCTATGGCTACACCTTC.